This T cell receptor beta chain stems from a study of spatial heterogeneity in lung cancer (dated by TCRdb to the late 2010s). In terms of the full investigation: More beta-chain than alpha-chain transcripts were consistently detected, likely reflecting higher beta-chain transcript abundance. Nonsynonymous mutation counts, determined by whole-exome sequencing of tumor tissue, were related to TCR repertoire features. In the raw uncorrected reads, each unique combination of TCR and UMI appeared on average more than ten times. In non-small cell lung cancer, the study quantitatively compared TCR alpha and beta repertoires across several tumor regions, matched nontumor lung, and blood. At surgery, over 200 tumor regions, approximately 64 matched nontumor lung samples and more than 55 PBMC samples were TCR-sequenced for both alpha and beta chains. General findings and caveats noted by the study authors: Confirming at a functional level the hypothesis that regional TCRs recognize regional mutations was considered to require additional single-cell paired TCR alpha and beta sequencing.

In its sample, this clonotype comes out as medium-sized (0.01 to 0.1%). Its antigen target is currently unknown. No base qualities exist here, and no much larger clone lies one base off it. Sample time point, as interpreted from the label and publication: sample taken at primary tumor resection. Donors were under 95 patients with early-stage, untreated non-small cell lung cancer from the lung TRACERx cohort. TCR sequencing used whole RNA extracted from tumor and nontumor lung tissue, or from cryopreserved PBMC samples, without cell sorting. A patient was chosen for TCR sequencing only when enough RNA was available from at least two tumor regions. Tumor and adjacent nontumor lung specimens were reviewed by a lung pathologist before selection. Library generation was performed with 5' RACE. Sequenced using a NextSeq 500. The TCR library protocol attached a unique molecular identifier to each TCR cDNA molecule to allow correction of PCR and sequencing errors. Under the source paper's analysis protocol: TCR identification, UMI-based error correction and CDR3 extraction were performed with Decombinator tools. TCRs above a frequency of 2 per 1,000, corresponding to the top 1% of the tumor frequency distribution, were defined as expanded. Rényi diversity was computed with the R vegan package after subsampling each repertoire 100 times to 5,000 TCRs. CDR3 similarity networks were constructed using string-kernel similarity of amino acid triplets, with links drawn between CDR3s whose pairwise similarity was above 0.82. Clones were called with MiXCR by TCRdb after fastp trimmed the public reads at Q25, and only in-frame beta chains were retained. Merged by CDR3 protein, the rows form single entries marked with the most common genes and DNA. TCRdb's processing, not the authors', yielded these V and J calls. In this sample the table shows about 2,900 distinct CDR3 sequences, roughly a sixth of which occur a single time. The ten largest account for under 25% of the sample.

Reading the germline V gene gives CDR1 SGHVS and CDR2 FNYEAQ. The CDR3 sequence holds 16 residues, the cysteine and phenylalanine included. Just the 48-base CDR3 DNA is kept, in frame starting at base 1. A distance of 17 bases separates the germline ends of V and J, which lose 5 bases and 2 bases respectively. The sample consisted of normal lung tissue next to the tumor, taken at surgery. The TCR comes from a female donor with early-stage non-small cell lung cancer. Rearrangement joined TRBV7-6 to TRBJ2-3; the D gene is not confidently resolved. In nucleotides, the sequence is TGTGCCAGCAGCCCACGCCCGGGCCAGTCCACAGATACGCAGTATTTT. Its translation is CASSPRPGQSTDTQYF.